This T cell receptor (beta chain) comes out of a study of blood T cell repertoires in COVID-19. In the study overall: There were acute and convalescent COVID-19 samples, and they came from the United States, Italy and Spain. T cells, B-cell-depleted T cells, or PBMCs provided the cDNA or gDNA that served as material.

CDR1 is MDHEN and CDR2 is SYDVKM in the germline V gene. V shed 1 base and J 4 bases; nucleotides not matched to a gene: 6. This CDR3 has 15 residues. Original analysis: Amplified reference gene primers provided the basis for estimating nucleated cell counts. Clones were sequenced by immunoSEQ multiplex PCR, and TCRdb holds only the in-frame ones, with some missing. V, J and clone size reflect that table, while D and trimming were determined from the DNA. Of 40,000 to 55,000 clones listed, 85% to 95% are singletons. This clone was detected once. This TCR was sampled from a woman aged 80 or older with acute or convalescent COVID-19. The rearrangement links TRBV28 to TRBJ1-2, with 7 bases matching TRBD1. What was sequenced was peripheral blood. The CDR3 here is CASSLSDRWGYGYTF. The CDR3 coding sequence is TGTGCCAGCAGTTTATCGGACAGGTGGGGCTATGGCTACACCTTC.